This TCR beta chain came from a study of cytomegalovirus exposure and HLA in healthy donors. Study-wide points: Cytomegalovirus-associated TCR beta chains were listed, numbering approximately 150.

Trimming shortened V by 1 base and J by 3 bases, and 13 bases separated the two germline ends. CDR3 length equals 15 residues. Per the germline V gene, CDR1 is SGHDN and CDR2 is FVKESK. Clones were sequenced by immunoSEQ multiplex PCR, and TCRdb holds only the in-frame ones, with some missing. The repertoire holds about 160,000 clones, with around four fifths as singletons. This clone has only one observation. The target antigen is unknown. This TCR was recovered from a man aged 30 to 39 in good health and CMV-seropositive. What was sequenced was PBMCs. The chain recombines TRBV14 with TRBJ2-7, with D possibly TRBD1 on 5 matching bases. Here the CDR3 reads CASSQVWGRGYEQYF. CDR3 DNA sequence: TGTGCCAGCAGCCAAGTTTGGGGAAGGGGCTACGAGCAGTACTTC.